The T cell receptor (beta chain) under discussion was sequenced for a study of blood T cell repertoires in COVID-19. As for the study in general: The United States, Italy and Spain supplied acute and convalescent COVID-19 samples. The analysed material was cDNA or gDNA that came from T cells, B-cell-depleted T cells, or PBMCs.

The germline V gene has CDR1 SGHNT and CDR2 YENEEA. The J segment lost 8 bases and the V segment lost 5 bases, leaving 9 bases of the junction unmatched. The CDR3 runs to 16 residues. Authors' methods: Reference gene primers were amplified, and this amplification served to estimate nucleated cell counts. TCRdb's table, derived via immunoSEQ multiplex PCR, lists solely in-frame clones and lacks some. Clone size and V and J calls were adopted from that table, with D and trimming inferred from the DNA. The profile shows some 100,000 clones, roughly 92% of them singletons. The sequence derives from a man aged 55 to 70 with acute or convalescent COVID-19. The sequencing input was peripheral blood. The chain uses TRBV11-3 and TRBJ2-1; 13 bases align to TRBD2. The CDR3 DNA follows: TGTGCCAGCAGCCCCGGGACTAGCGGGAAGGGGGATGAGCAGTTCTTC. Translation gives CASSPGTSGKGDEQFF.